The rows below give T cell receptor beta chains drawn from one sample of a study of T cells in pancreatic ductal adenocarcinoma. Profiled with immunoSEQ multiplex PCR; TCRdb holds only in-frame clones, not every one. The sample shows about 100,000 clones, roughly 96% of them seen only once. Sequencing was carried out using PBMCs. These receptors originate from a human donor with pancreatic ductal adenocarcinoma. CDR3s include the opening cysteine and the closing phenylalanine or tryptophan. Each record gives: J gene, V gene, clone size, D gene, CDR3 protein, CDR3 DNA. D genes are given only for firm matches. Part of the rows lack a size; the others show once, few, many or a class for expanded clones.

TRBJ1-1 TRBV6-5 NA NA CASSYSRGQTEAFF TGTGCCAGCAGTTACTCTAGAGGACAGACTGAAGCTTTCTTT
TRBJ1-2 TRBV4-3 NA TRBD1 CASSHVRGQGYTF TGCGCCAGCAGCCACGTCAGGGGGCAGGGCTACACCTTC
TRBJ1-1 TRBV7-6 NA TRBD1 CASSLGSPTGGNTEAFF TGTGCCAGCAGCTTAGGGAGTCCGACAGGGGGCAACACTGAAGCTTTCTTT
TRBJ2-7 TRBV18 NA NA CASSPSRYYEQYF TGTGCCAGCTCACCATCGAGATACTACGAGCAGTACTTC
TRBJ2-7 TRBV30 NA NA CAWSRFRGSYEQYF TGTGCCTGGAGTAGGTTCAGGGGCTCCTACGAGCAGTACTTC
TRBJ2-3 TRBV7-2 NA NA CASTLTPGVVVDTQYF TGTGCCAGCACCCTAACCCCAGGGGTGGTGGTGGATACGCAGTATTTT
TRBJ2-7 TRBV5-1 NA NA CASSLALESYEQYF TGCGCCAGCAGCTTGGCACTAGAGTCCTACGAGCAGTACTTC
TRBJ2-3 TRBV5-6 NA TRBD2 CASSHRLAFQVDTQYF TGTGCCAGCAGCCACCGACTAGCTTTTCAGGTAGATACGCAGTATTTT
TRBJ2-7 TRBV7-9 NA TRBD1 CASSSTDRESYEQYF TGTGCCAGCAGTTCGACGGACAGGGAGTCCTACGAGCAGTACTTC
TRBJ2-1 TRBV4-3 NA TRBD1 CASSRSWTGAYNEQFF TGCGCCAGCAGCCGAAGTTGGACAGGGGCGTACAATGAGCAGTTCTTC
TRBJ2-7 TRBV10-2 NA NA CASSDAYEQYF TGCGCCAGCAGTGACGCCTACGAGCAGTACTTC
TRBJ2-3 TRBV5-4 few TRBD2 CASSSTSGSADTQYF TGTGCCAGCAGCTCGACTAGCGGGAGTGCAGATACGCAGTATTTT
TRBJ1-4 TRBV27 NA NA CASKTGIANEKLFF TGTGCCAGCAAAACAGGGATAGCTAATGAAAAACTGTTTTTT
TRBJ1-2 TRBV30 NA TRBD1 CAWRGTGAGGYTF TGTGCCTGGAGGGGGACAGGGGCTGGGGGCTACACCTTC
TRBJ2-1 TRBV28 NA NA CASSLSGAWNNEQFF TGTGCCAGCAGTTTATCAGGGGCTTGGAACAATGAGCAGTTCTTC
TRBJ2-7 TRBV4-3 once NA CASSQGRGSLNSYEQYF TGCGCCAGCAGCCAAGGAAGAGGGTCGCTCAATTCCTACGAGCAGTACTTC
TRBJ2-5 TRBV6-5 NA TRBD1 CASSYSGQGATQYF TGTGCCAGCAGTTACTCAGGACAGGGGGCAACCCAGTACTTC
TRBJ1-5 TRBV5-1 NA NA CASSWGGEGIQSAQHF TGCGCCAGCAGCTGGGGGGGCGAGGGGATCCAATCAGCCCAGCATTTT
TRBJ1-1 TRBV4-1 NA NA CASSQVRGGGTEAFF TGCGCCAGCAGCCAAGTACGGGGTGGCGGCACTGAAGCTTTCTTT
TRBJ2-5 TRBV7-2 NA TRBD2 CASSFLAGTSPEKTQYF TGTGCCAGCAGCTTCCTAGCGGGGACCTCACCGGAGAAGACCCAGTACTTC
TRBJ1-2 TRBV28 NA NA CASSVPGLFYGYTF TGTGCCAGCAGTGTCCCGGGACTGTTCTATGGCTACACCTTC
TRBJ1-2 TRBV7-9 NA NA CASSFWGGGYTF TGTGCCAGCAGCTTCTGGGGAGGGGGCTACACCTTC
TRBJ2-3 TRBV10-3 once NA CAISESTGGHDTQYF TGTGCCATCAGTGAGTCGACAGGCGGCCACGATACGCAGTATTTT
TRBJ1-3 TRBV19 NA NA CASCTGTAGNTIYF TGTGCCAGTTGTACCGGGACTGCTGGAAACACCATATATTTT
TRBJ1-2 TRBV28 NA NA CASSRQPSNYGYTF TGTGCCAGCAGTCGACAGCCCAGTAACTATGGCTACACCTTC
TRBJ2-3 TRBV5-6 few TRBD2 CASSYTSGRWSTDTQYF TGTGCCAGCAGCTACACTAGCGGGAGATGGAGCACAGATACGCAGTATTTT
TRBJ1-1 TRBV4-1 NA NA CASSQVVRNTEAFF TGCGCCAGCAGCCAAGTGGTCAGGAACACTGAAGCTTTCTTT
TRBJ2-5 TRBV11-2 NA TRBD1 CASSDGTEETQYF TGTGCCAGCAGCGACGGGACAGAAGAGACCCAGTACTTC
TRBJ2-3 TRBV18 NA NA CASSPDGHLTDTQYF TGTGCCAGCTCACCTGACGGACACCTTACAGATACGCAGTATTTT
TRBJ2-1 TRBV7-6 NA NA CASSLVGQGGIDEQFF TGTGCCAGCAGCTTAGTTGGCCAGGGGGGAATCGATGAGCAGTTCTTC
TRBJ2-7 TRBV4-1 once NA CASSQDYSGTYEQYF TGCGCCAGCAGCCAAGACTACTCAGGGACCTACGAGCAGTACTTC
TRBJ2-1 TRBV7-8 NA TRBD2 CASSLARRGRVYNEQFF TGTGCCAGCAGCTTAGCCCGGCGCGGGAGGGTCTACAATGAGCAGTTCTTC
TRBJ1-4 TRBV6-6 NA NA CASFGPGTTNEKLFF TGTGCCAGCTTCGGTCCCGGGACAACTAATGAAAAACTGTTTTTT
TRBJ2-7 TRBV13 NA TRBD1 CASSARDRGDEQYF TGTGCCAGCAGCGCCCGGGACAGGGGGGACGAGCAGTACTTC